The sequence of this T cell receptor beta chain was determined in a study of beta chain features in type 1 diabetes. Findings of the study overall: Shortening of TCRB CDR3s, moderate but significant, appeared in all four CD4+ subsets of Type 1 diabetes patients.

V dropped 7 bases and J dropped 5 bases, with 14 bases sitting between them. The CDR3 length is 13 residues. Germline V gene data show CDR1 as SNHLY and CDR2 as FYNNEI. Reverse transcribing all isolated RNA meant expressed TCRB transcripts were sequenced. Libraries were prepared by immunoSEQ multiplex PCR; TCRdb keeps only in-frame clonotypes and omits some of them. The sample lists some 130,000 clones, roughly 10% seen once, with approximately 0.7% in the top ten. In this sample, this clone turned up a few times. Its antigen remains unknown. This chain links TRBV2 with TRBJ2-5; TRBD2 might be the D (5 bases). Sequenced sample: central memory CD4+ T cells from blood. This sequence originates from a man under 40 with type 1 diabetes. In nucleotides, the CDR3 is TGTGCCAGCACCGGACTCAATGGCGAGACCCAGTACTTC. It is translated as CASTGLNGETQYF. Full variable domain (rest looked up from reference TRBV2 and TRBJ2-5): EPEVTQTPSHQVTQMGQEVILRCVPISNHLYFYWYRQILGQKVEFLVSFYNNEISEKSEIFDDQFSVERPDGSNFTLKIRSTKLEDSAMYFCASTGLNGETQYFGPGTRLLVL.